What follows are 15 T cell receptor beta chains derived from one specimen sequenced in a study of blood T cell repertoires in COVID-19. The data were produced by immunoSEQ multiplex PCR, yet TCRdb's version contains in-frame clones alone and is incomplete. The data contain tens of thousands of clones, about 85% of them singletons. Material for sequencing was peripheral blood. The receptor set was obtained from a man in his sixties with COVID-19, enrolled during active disease.

Comments on this clone: Its ends do not fully match the called genes, so a read error is possible. This rearrangement joins TRBV5-1 to TRBJ2-7; D is perhaps TRBD2 (7 bases). This CDR3 contains 16 residues. Germline V lookup: CDR1 SGHRS, CDR2 YFSETQ. CDR3 coding DNA: TGCGCCCGCAGCTTGGGGGGCGGGGGACTCTCCTACGAGCAGTACTTC. Amino acids: CARSLGGGGLSYEQYF.

This chain connects TRBV14 to TRBJ1-5; D remains unclear. Germline V lookup: CDR1 SGHDN, CDR2 FVKESK. CDR3 length: 18 amino acids. Trimming pared 1 base from V and 3 bases from J, leaving 19 bases between. The CDR3 DNA reads TGTGCCAGCAGCCAAGCCACCAATTACGCGAGGGTCAATCAGCCCCAGCATTTT. Translated, it gives CASSQATNYARVNQPQHF.

J is TRBJ1-2 and V is TRBV4-1, with 7 positions matching TRBD1. The CDR3 length is 16 residues. CDR1 is MGHRA, CDR2 YSYEKL, per germline. V lost 0 bases and J lost 0; bases outside the gene matches: 4. This CDR3 is CASSQDLDRTNYGYTF. The CDR3 nucleotides are TGCGCCAGCAGCCAAGATCTGGACAGGACTAACTATGGCTACACCTTC.

V is TRBV4-1 and J is TRBJ2-5, with 11 bases matching TRBD2. CDR1 MGHRA and CDR2 YSYEKL come from the germline V gene. The trim removed 4 bases at V and 3 bases at J, leaving 7 bases unmatched. CDR3 length: 16 residues. In DNA, the CDR3 is TGCGCCAGCAGCCTAACTATAGCGGGAGGGAAAGAGACCCAGTACTTC. Translated: CASSLTIAGGKETQYF.

The genes are TRBV10-3 and TRBJ2-7; 12 bases are a match to TRBD2. CDR1 is ENHRY and CDR2 is SYGVKD in the germline V gene. The CDR3 is made up of 19 amino acids. V trimming: 6 bases; J trimming: 6 bases; junction bases outside the gene matches: 21. The CDR3 spells CAIRTSGGDPKTGRCEQYF. CDR3 DNA sequence: TGTGCCATCAGGACTAGCGGGGGAGACCCCAAGACTGGTAGGTGCGAGCAGTACTTC.

The rearrangement links TRBV12-5 to TRBJ1-1; D perhaps matches TRBD1 (6 bases). Germline CDR1 reads LGHNT; CDR2 reads FRNRAP. V lost 9 bases and J 6 bases, leaving 14 bases between the germline ends. CDR3 size: 12 residues. CDR3 nucleotide sequence: TGTGCTAGCGCTAACCCAGGGGCTGAAGCTTTCTTT. It translates to CASANPGAEAFF.

The genes are TRBV5-6 and TRBJ2-7; D uncertain. The CDR3 has 14 residues. The V end was cut by 1 base, the J end by 0 bases, with 8 bases between. The germline V gene has CDR1 SGHDT and CDR2 YYEEEE. The CDR3 sequence: CASSLRHSSYEQYF. As DNA, the CDR3 is TGTGCCAGCAGCTTGAGACACAGCTCCTACGAGCAGTACTTC.

This chain links TRBV2 with TRBJ2-2, with 9 bases that match TRBD1. The CDR3 has 15 amino acids. V dropped 8 bases and J dropped 7; count of bases not matched to a gene: 11. Germline V gene sequence: CDR1 SNHLY, CDR2 FYNNEI. CDR3 sequence: CASLKGQGGVGELFF. In nucleotides, the CDR3 is TGTGCCAGCCTGAAGGGACAGGGAGGCGTCGGGGAGCTGTTTTTT.

CDR3 nucleotides: TGTGCCAGCAGCTTAGCGATTGGACTAGCGGACTATAATGAGCAGTTCTTC. Residues: CASSLAIGLADYNEQFF. V and J are TRBV7-2 and TRBJ2-1; TRBD2 aligns across 10 bases. Germline CDR1 and CDR2: SGHTA and FQGNSA. The CDR3 totals 17 residues. The trim removed 0 bases at V and 7 bases at J, leaving 9 bases unmatched.

This chain links TRBV3-1 (or the pseudogene TRBV3-2) with TRBJ1-1, with D tentatively TRBD1 (6 bases). Germline V lookup: CDR1 LGHDT, CDR2 YNNKEL (reference sequence). CDR3 size: 15 residues. V lost 5 bases, J lost 6 bases, and 19 bases lay in between. The CDR3 DNA reads TGTGCCAGCAGCACTTACAGGGAGTTTGGAGCTGAAGCTTTCTTT. Its translation is CASSTYREFGAEAFF.

The chain couples TRBV21-1 to TRBJ2-7; TRBD2 reflects the table's D call only, with no check against the DNA. TRBV21-1 corresponds to a pseudogene. The CDR3 totals 15 residues. Here the CDR3 reads CASSTPRREPHEQYF. The CDR3 nucleotides are TGTGCCAGCAGCACCCCTAGGCGGGAGCCCCACGAGCAGTACTTC.

The chain carries TRBV12-1 and TRBJ1-5; TRBD1 reflects the table's D call only, with no check against the DNA. TRBV12-1 is assigned pseudogene status. The CDR3 has 17 amino acids. The CDR3 loop is CASSADTPGLSNQPQHF. The CDR3 DNA reads as TGTGCCAGCAGCGCGGACACCCCGGGTCTCAGCAATCAGCCCCAGCATTTT.

The rearrangement joins TRBV7-9 to TRBJ2-5; TRBD2 aligns across 9 bases. J gave up 5 bases and V 8 bases, and 9 bases lay outside the gene matches. From germline, CDR1 is SEHNR and CDR2 FQNEAQ (reference sequence). The CDR3 extends over 14 amino acids. This CDR3 reads CASATGTSSETQYF. The CDR3 region has the DNA TGTGCCAGCGCAACCGGGACTAGCTCGGAGACCCAGTACTTC.

The chain joins TRBV24-1 to TRBJ2-5; a possible D gene is TRBD1 (6 bases). The ends were cut back, 3 bases at V and 2 bases at J, with 15 bases in the middle. The CDR3 is 16 residues long. Germline V CDR1 and CDR2: KGHDR, SFDVKD. The CDR3 protein is CATSDQTGTLQETQYF. Here the CDR3 DNA reads TGTGCCACCAGTGATCAAACAGGGACACTTCAAGAGACCCAGTACTTC.

The chain joins TRBV12-3 or TRBV12-4 to TRBJ2-7; TRBD2 matches 9 bases. V shed 4 bases and J 12 bases; nucleotides not matched to a gene: 4. The CDR3 has 11 amino acids. CDR3 bases: TGTGCCAGCAGTTCTGGACTAGCGATGTACTTC. Protein: CASSSGLAMYF.